The sequence of this TCR beta chain was determined in a study of cytomegalovirus exposure and HLA in healthy donors. At the level of the study: T cells numbering about 179 million yielded fewer than 140 million unique TCR beta sequences in an earlier analysis. Drawn from HLA-typed donors, 65 million to 100 million unique TCRs were held in an early data release.

With 60 Vbeta and 13 Jbeta primers, the PCR was carried out. The method was immunoSEQ multiplex PCR; TCRdb's version includes in-frame clones alone and lacks a portion of them. The profile shows 150,000 or so clones, less than 75% of them singletons. The sequence was collected from a girl between 5 and 17 years old in good health and CMV-seronegative. The sequenced sample consisted of PBMCs.

The CDR3 nucleotides read TGTGCCAGCAGTGAACAGCGGAGTTACGGGGAGCTGTTTTTT. Its translation is CASSEQRSYGELFF. The chain employs TRBV6-4 and TRBJ2-2; tentative D call: TRBD2 (5 bases). Germline CDR1 reads MRHNA; CDR2 reads SNTAGT. The CDR3 totals 14 residues. V dropped 3 bases and J dropped 7 bases, with 12 bases sitting between them.